This T cell receptor (beta chain) was sequenced in a study of beta chain features in type 1 diabetes. Overall study results and limits: Whether HLA type affects TCRB rearrangement stayed undetermined in the present work. Because the template was cDNA, high-expressing cells might be over-represented. Shorter TCRB CDR3s, moderately but significantly so, were found in Type 1 diabetes patients in all four CD4+ subsets. Relative to healthy donors, patients appeared to have naive, central memory and Treg TCRB repertoires that were more similar.

As for this clone: Its antigen is unidentified.

The whole isolated RNA underwent reverse transcription, so sequencing captured expressed TCRB transcripts. Sequencing was performed with immunoSEQ multiplex PCR; in TCRdb, only in-frame clones are kept and a portion is missing. The sample lists some 350,000 clones, about 13% occurring once. Trimming cost V 4 bases and J 2 bases; bases outside gene matches: 2. Germline V lookup: CDR1 SGHVS, CDR2 FQNEAQ. This CDR3 region has 14 residues. V gene TRBV7-8 combines with J gene TRBJ2-1, with 7 bases matching TRBD1. This TCR came from a woman between 18 and 29 years old with type 1 diabetes. Sequenced material: naive CD4+ T cells from blood. CDR3 in DNA: TGTGCCAGCAGCTGGGACAGAACCTACAATGAGCAGTTCTTC. Translation: CASSWDRTYNEQFF.